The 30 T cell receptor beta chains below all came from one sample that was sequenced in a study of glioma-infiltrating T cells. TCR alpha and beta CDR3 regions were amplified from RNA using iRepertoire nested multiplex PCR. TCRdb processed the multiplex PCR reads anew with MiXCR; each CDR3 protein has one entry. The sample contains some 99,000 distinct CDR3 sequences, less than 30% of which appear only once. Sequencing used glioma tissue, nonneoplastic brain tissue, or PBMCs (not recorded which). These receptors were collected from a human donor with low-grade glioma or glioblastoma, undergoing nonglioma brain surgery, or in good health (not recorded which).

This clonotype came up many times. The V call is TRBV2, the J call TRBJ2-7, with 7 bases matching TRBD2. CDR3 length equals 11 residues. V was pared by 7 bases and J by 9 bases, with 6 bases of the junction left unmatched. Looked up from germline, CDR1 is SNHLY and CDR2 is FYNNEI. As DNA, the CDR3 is TGTGCCAGCAAAATCACGGGGGGGCAGTACTTC. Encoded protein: CASKITGGQYF. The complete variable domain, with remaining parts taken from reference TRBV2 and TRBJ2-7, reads EPEVTQTPSHQVTQMGQEVILRCVPISNHLYFYWYRQILGQKVEFLVSFYNNEISEKSEIFDDQFSVERPDGSNFTLKIRSTKLEDSAMYFCASKITGGQYFGPGTRLTVT.

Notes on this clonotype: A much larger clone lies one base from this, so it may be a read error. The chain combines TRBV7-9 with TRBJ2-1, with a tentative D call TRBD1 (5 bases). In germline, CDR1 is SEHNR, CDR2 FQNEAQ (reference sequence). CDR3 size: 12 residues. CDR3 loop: CASSSQGFERFF. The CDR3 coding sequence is TGTGCCAGCAGCTCTCAGGGTTTTGAGCGGTTCTTC.

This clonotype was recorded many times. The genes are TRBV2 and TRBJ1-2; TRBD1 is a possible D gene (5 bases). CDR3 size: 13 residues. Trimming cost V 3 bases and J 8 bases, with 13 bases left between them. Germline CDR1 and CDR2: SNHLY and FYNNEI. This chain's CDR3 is CASSERGAGGYTF. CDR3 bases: TGTGCCAGCAGTGAGAGAGGGGCTGGAGGCTACACCTTC.

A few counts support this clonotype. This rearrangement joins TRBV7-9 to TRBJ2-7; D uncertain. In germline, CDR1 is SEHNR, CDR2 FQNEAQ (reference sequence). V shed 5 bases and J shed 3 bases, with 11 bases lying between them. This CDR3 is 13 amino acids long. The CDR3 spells CASSLSTHYEQYF. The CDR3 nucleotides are TGTGCCAGCAGCCTATCGACTCACTACGAGCAGTACTTC.

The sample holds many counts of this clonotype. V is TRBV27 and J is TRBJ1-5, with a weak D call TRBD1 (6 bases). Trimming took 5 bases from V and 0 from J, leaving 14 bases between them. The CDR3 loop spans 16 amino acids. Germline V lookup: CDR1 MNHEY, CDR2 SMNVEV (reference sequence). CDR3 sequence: CASSLQGLYSNQPQHF. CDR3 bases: TGTGCCAGCAGTCTACAGGGTCTCTATAGCAATCAGCCCCAGCATTTT.

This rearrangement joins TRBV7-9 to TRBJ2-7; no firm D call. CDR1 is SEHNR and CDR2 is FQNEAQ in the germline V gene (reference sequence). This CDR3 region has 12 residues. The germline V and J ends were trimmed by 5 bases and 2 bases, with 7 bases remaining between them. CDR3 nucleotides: TGTGCCAGCAGCGGGAACGCCTACGAGCAGTACTTC. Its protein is CASSGNAYEQYF.

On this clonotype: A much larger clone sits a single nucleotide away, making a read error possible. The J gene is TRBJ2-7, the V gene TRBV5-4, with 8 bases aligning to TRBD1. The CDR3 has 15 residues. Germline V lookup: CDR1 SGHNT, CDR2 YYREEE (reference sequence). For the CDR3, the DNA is TGTGCCAGCAGCACGTGGACAGGGAGCTCCTACGAGCAGGACTTC. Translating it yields CASSTWTGSSYEQDF.

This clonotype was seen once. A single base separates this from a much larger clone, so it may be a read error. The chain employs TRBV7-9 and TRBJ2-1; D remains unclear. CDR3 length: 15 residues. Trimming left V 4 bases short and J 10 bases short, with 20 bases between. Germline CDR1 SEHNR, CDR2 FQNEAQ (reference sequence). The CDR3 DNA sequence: TGTGCCAGCAGCTCTGGGTACGGGTGGGCCTACGAGCAGTTCTTC. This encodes CASSSGYGWAYEQFF.

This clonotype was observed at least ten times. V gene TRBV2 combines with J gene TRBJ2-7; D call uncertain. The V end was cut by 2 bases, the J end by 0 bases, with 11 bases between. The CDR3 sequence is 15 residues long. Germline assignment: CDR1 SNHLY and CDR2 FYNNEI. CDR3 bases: TGTGCCAGCAGTGAATGGCACGGCTTCTCCTACGAGCAGTACTTC. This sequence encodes CASSEWHGFSYEQYF.

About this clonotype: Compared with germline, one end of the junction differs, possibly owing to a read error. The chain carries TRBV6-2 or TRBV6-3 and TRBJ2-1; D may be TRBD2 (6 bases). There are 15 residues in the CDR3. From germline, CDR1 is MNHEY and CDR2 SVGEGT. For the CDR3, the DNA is TGTGCCAGCGGGGGGAACTTGGCACGTGACAATGAGAAGTTCTTC. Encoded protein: CASGGNLARDNEKFF.

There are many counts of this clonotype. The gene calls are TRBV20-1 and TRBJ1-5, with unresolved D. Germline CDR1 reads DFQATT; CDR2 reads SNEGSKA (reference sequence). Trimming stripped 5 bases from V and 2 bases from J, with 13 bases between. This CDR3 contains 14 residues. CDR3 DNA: TGCAGTGCTGCCCAGGTTTTCGGCAATCAGCCCCAGCATTTT. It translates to CSAAQVFGNQPQHF.

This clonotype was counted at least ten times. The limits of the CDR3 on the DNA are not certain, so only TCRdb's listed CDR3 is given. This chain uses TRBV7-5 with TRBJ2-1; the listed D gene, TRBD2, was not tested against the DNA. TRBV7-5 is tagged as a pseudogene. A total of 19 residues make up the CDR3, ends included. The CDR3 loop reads CISVPEAGGLGGSYNEQFF.

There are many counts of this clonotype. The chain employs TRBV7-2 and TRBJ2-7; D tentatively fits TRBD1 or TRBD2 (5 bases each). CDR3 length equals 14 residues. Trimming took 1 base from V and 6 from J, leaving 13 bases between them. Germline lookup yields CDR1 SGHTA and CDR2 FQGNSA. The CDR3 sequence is CASSLGREMVEQYF. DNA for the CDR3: TGTGCCAGCAGCTTAGGCAGGGAGATGGTCGAGCAGTACTTC.

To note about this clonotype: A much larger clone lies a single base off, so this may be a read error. Here the CDR3 DNA reads TGTGCCAGCAGCTGGGGACAGCCGAACACTGAATCTTTCTTT. It is translated as CASSWGQPNTESFF. The rearrangement uses TRBV7-2 and TRBJ1-1; 7 bases agree with TRBD1. The CDR3 is 14 residues long. The germline V gene encodes CDR1 SGHTA and CDR2 FQGNSA.

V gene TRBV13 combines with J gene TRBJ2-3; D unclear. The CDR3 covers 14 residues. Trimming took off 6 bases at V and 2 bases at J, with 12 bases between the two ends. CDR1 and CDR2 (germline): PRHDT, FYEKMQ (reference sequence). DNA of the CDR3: TGTGCCAGCAGGGGCCAGCCGCTCACAGATACGCAGTATTTT. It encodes CASRGQPLTDTQYF.

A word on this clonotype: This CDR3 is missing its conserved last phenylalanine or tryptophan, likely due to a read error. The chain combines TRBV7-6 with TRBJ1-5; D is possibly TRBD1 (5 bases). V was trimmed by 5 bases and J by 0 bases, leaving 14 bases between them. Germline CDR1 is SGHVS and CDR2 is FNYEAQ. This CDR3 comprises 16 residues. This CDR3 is CASSPGAGTSNQPQHS. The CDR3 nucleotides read TGTGCCAGCAGCCCCGGGGCAGGGACTAGCAATCAGCCCCAGCATTCT.

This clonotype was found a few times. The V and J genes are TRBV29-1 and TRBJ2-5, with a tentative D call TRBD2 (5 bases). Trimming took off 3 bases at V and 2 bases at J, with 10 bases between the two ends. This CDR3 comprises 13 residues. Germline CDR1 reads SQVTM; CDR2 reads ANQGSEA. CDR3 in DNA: TGCAGCGTTGAGAGGGTCCTACAAGAGACCCAGTACTTC. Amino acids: CSVERVLQETQYF.

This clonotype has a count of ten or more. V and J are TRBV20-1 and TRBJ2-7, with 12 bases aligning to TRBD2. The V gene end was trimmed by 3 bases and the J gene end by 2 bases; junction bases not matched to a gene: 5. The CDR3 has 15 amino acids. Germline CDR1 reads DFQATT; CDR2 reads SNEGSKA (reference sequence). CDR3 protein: CSARRLAGDAYEQYF. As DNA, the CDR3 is TGCAGTGCTAGGAGACTAGCGGGGGATGCCTACGAGCAGTACTTC.

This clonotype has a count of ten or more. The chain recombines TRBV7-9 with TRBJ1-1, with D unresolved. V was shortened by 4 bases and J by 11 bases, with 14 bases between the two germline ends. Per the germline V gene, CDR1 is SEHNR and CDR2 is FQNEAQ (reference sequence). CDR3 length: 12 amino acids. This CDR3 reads CASSSSLIGAFF. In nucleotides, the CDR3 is TGTGCCAGCAGCTCCAGCCTAATTGGGGCTTTCTTT. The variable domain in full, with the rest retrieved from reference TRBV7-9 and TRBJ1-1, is DTGVSQNPRHKITKRGQNVTFRCDPISEHNRLYWYRQTLGQGPEFLTYFQNEAQLEKSRLLSDRFSAERPKGSFSTLEIQRTEQGDSAMYLCASSSSLIGAFFGQGTRLTVV.

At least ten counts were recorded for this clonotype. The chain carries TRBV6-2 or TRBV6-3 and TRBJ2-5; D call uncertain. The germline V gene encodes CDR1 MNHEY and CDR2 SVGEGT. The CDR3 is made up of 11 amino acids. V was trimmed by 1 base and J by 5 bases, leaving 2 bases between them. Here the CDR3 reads CASSYFETQYF. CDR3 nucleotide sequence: TGTGCCAGCAGTTACTTTGAGACCCAGTACTTC.

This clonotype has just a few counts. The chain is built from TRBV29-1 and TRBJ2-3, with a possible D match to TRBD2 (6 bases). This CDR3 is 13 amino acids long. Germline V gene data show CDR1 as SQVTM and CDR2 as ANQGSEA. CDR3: CLAGGLTTDTQYF. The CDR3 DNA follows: TGCCTGGCTGGAGGGTTAACCACAGATACGCAGTATTTT.

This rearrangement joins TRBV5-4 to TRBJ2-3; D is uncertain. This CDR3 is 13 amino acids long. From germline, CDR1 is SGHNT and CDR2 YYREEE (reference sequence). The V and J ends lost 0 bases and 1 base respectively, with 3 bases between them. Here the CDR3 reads CASSLGRTDTQYF. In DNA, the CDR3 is TGTGCCAGCAGCTTGGGGCGCACAGATACGCAGTATTTT.

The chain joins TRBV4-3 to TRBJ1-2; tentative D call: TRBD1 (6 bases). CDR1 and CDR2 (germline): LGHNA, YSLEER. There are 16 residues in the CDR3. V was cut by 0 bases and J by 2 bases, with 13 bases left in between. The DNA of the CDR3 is TGCGCCAGCAGCCAAGAAAGTGGCGGGGGCAACTATGGCTACACCTTC. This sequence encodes CASSQESGGGNYGYTF.

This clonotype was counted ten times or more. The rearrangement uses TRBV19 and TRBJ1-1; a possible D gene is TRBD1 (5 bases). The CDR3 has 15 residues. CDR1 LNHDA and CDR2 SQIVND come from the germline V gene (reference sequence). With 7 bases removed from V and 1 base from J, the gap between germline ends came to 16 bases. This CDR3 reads CASIVHTGRNTEAFF. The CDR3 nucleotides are TGTGCCAGTATAGTCCATACGGGGCGGAACACTGAAGCTTTCTTT.

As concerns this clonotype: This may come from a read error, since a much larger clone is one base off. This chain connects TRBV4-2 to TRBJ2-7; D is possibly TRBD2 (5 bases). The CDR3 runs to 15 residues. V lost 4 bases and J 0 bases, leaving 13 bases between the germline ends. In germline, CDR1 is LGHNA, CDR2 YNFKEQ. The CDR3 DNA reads TGTGCCAGCAGCCTTCTGGAGGCCTCCTCCTACGAGCAGTACTTC. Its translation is CASSLLEASSYEQYF.

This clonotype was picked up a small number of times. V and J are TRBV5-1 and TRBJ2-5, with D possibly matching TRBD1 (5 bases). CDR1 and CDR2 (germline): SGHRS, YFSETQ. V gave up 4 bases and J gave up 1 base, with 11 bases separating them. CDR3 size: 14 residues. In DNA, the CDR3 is TGCGCCAGCAGCCAGACAGCTACCCAAGAGACCCAGTACTTC. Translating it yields CASSQTATQETQYF.

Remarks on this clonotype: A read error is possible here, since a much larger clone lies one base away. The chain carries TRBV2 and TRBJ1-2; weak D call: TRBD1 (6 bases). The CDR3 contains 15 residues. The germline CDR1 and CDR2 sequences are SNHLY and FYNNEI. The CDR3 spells CASSQGLLQGYGYAF. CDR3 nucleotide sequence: TGTGCCAGCAGCCAAGGCCTTCTACAGGGATATGGCTACGCCTTC.

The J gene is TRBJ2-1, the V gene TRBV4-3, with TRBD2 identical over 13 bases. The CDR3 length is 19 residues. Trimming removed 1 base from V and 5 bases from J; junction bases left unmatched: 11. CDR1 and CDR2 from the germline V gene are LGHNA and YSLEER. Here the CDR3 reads CASSQVRTSGRETNNEQFF. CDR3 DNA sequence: TGCGCCAGCAGCCAAGTTAGGACTAGCGGGAGAGAAACGAACAATGAGCAGTTCTTC.

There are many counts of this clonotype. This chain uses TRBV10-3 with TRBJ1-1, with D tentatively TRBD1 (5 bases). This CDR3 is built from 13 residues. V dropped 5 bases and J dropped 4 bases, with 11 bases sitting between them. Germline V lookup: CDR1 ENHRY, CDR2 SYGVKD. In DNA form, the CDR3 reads TGTGCCATCAGTTATGGGGGAAGCACTGAAGCTTTCTTT. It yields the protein CAISYGGSTEAFF.

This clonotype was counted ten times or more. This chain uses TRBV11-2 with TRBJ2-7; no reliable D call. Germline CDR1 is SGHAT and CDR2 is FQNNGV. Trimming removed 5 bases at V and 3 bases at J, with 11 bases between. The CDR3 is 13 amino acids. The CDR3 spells CASSVETSYEQYF. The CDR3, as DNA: TGTGCCAGCAGCGTCGAAACGAGCTACGAGCAGTACTTC. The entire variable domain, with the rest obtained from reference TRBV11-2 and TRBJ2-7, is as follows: EAGVAQSPRYKIIEKRQSVAFWCNPISGHATLYWYQQILGQGPKLLIQFQNNGVVDDSQLPKDRFSAERLKGVDSTLKIQPAKLEDSAVYLCASSVETSYEQYFGPGTRLTVT.